One sample yielded the 2 T cell receptor beta chains listed below, sequenced in a study of cytomegalovirus exposure and HLA in healthy donors. The PCR ran on 60 Vbeta and 13 Jbeta primers. TCRdb keeps only in-frame clones here, not all; method: immunoSEQ multiplex PCR. The sample consists of roughly 130,000 clones, about 80% of them appearing once. The source material was PBMCs. These receptors were obtained from a male donor in good health and CMV-seronegative.

This chain uses TRBV5-4 with TRBJ2-2, with 7 bases aligning to TRBD1. Per the germline V gene, CDR1 is SGHNT and CDR2 is YYREEE (reference sequence). The CDR3 has 16 residues. V dropped 4 bases and J dropped 2; count of bases not matched to a gene: 8. CDR3 protein: CASSTKTGENTGELFF. The CDR3 DNA reads as TGTGCCAGCAGCACTAAAACAGGGGAAAACACCGGGGAGCTGTTTTTT.

The chain joins TRBV19 to TRBJ1-2; 10 nucleotides align to TRBD1. This CDR3 spans 14 amino acids. The ends lost 7 bases at V and 4 bases at J; junction bases unmatched: 6. Germline values: CDR1 LNHDA, CDR2 SQIVND (reference sequence). CDR3 residues: CASIMTGGFYGYTF. CDR3 coding DNA: TGTGCCAGTATTATGACAGGGGGCTTCTATGGCTACACCTTC. Variable domain in full (rest from reference TRBV19 and TRBJ1-2): DGGITQSPKYLFRKEGQNVTLSCEQNLNHDAMYWYRQDPGQGLRLIYYSQIVNDFQKGDIAEGYSVSREKKESFPLTVTSAQKNPTAFYLCASIMTGGFYGYTFGSGTRLTVV.